This section outlines one T cell receptor beta chain sequence together with its context. No cognate antigen has been identified for it. Per-base qualities were not stored, and no clone one base away is much larger. The immunoSEQ Assay, a bias-controlled multiplex PCR, was used to amplify TCRbeta CDR3 regions from genomic DNA. In the original analysis: Within the assay, amplification of reference gene primers was used to estimate how many nucleated cells each sample contained. Sequence reads were collapsed and filtered to measure the absolute abundance of every unique TCRbeta CDR3 rearrangement. For each sample, productive Simpson clonality was calculated as the square root of Simpson's diversity index across productive rearrangements. TCRdb stores this immuneACCESS table with in-frame sequences only. Part of the clones is absent; in the studies checked, under half of the shortfall reflects unresolved V genes, and no reason is known for the rest. Clone size and the V and J calls come from that table; the DNA yielded D and trimming. The sample data list roughly 150,000 clones, and more than 85% of these were observed just once. Of the sample, more than 2% falls within the top ten clones.

This specimen belongs to a study of blood T cell repertoires in COVID-19 (dated by TCRdb to the early 2020s). Concerning the study at large: Collaborator samples came from the United States, Italy and Spain and covered acute and convalescent phases of COVID-19. The material from the prospective study consisted of cDNA or gDNA derived from T cells, B-cell-depleted T cells, or PBMCs. Subjects who had been exposed to COVID-19, were actively infected with it, or had recovered from it provided the deeply sampled blood TCRbeta repertoires that made up the dataset. A freely available public database, intended as a resource for researchers studying the immune response to SARS-CoV-2, is where the repertoires were released. The samples were drawn from the first 160 participants of the ongoing ImmuneRACE study and from more than 1,000 subjects provided by 6 global collaborators. A de-identified subject ID, COVID-19 status, age in years and sex were almost always included in the sample metadata. Where available, HLA class I and class II types were obtained from metadata supplied by the sample provider rather than from assay-based typing. Results and caveats for the whole study, not just this receptor: The quantity of clinical and demographic metadata differed by source and by participant and was supplied without curation.

The CDR3 holds 14 amino acids from the cysteine to the phenylalanine. The only DNA kept is the CDR3, 42 bases in frame from the first base. V is cut back by 4 bases and J by 7 bases, with 9 bases in the junction unmatched. For CDR1 and CDR2, the germline V gene (reference sequence) lists SEHNR and FQNEAQ. Collaborating institutions collected whole blood in K2EDTA tubes following their own protocols. For TCRbeta analysis, collaborator samples were shipped as frozen whole blood, as isolated PBMCs, or as DNA extracted from either sample type. The TCR comes from a woman in her 70s with acute or convalescent COVID-19. The rearrangement combines TRBV7-9 with TRBJ1-2; 7 central bases correspond to TRBD1. Sequences were obtained from peripheral blood. The CDR3 amino acid sequence is: CASSSTGLGRGYTF. The nucleotides are TGTGCCAGCAGCTCGACAGGGCTGGGTCGTGGCTACACCTTC.